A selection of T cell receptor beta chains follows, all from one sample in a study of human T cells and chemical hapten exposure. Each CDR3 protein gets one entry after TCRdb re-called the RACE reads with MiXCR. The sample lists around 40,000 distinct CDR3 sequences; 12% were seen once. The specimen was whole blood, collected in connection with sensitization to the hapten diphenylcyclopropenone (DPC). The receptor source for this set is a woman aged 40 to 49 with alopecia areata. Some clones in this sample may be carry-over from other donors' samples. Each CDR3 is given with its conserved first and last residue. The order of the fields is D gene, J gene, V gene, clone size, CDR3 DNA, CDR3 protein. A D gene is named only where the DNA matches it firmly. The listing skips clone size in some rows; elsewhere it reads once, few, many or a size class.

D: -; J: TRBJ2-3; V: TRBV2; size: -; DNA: TGTGCCAGCCGCCCCCCTTCGGCAGATACGCAGTATTTT; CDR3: CASRPPSADTQYF
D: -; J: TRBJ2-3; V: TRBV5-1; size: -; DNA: TGCGCCAGCAGCCCCGCCGGGTCAGATACGCAGTATTTT; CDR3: CASSPAGSDTQYF
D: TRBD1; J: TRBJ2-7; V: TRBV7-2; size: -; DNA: TGTGCCAGCAGCTCCGGGACAGTTCTCTACGAGCAGTACTTC; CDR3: CASSSGTVLYEQYF
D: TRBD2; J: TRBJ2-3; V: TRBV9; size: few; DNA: TGTGCCAGCAGCGATATACTAGCGGGGTGGACAGATACGCAGTATTTT; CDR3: CASSDILAGWTDTQYF
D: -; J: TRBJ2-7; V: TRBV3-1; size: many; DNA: TGTGCCAGCAGCCAAGACTACGAGCAGTACTTC; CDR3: CASSQDYEQYF
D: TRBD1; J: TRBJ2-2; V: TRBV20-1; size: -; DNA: TGCAGTGCGAGGACAGGTTTTTCTACCGGGGAGCTGTTTTTT; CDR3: CSARTGFSTGELFF
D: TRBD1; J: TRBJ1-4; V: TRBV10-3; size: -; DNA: TGTGCCACCGGACAGGGCCGAGCTGAAAAACTGTTTTTT; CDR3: CATGQGRAEKLFF
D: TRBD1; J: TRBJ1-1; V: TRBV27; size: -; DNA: TGTGCCAGCAGGGTCTACAGGGGACGTGGCACTGAAGCTTTCTTT; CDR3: CASRVYRGRGTEAFF
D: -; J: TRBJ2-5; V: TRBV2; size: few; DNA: TGTGCCAGCAGGGACGTAGGAGGGCCGGAGACCCAGTACTTC; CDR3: CASRDVGGPETQYF
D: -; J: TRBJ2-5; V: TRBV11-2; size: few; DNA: TGTGCCAGCAGCTTTGTGGGGTCCACAGACCAAGAGACCCAGTACTTC; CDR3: CASSFVGSTDQETQYF
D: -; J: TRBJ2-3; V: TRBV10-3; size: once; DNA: TGTGCCATCAGTGCCGAAGAGGGGGCAGATACGCAGTATTTT; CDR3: CAISAEEGADTQYF
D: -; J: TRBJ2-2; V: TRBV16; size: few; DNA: TGTGCCAGCAACCAACAAGGTACCGGGGAGCTGTTTTTT; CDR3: CASNQQGTGELFF
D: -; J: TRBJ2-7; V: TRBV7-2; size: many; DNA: TGTGCCAGCAGCCAGCTCGGCGGAGGGGGAAACTACGAGCAGTACTTC; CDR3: CASSQLGGGGNYEQYF
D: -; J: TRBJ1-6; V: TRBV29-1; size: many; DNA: TGCAGCGTTGGAGGTGGGGAGAATTCACCCCTCCACTTT; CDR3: CSVGGGENSPLHF
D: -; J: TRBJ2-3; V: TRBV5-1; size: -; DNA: TGCGCCAGCAGCCCGGGACAAAGCACAGATACGCAGTATTTT; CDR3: CASSPGQSTDTQYF
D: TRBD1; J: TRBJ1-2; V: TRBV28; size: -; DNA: TGTGCCAGCAGGCTGGGACAGGCCTATGGCTACACCTTC; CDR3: CASRLGQAYGYTF
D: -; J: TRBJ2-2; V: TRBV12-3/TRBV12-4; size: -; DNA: TGTGCCAGCAGTCCCAGGGTAGGTACCGGGGAGCTGTTTTTT; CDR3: CASSPRVGTGELFF
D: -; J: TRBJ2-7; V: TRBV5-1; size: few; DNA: TGCGCCAGCAGCTCCACACCCACAGATTACTACGAGCAGTACTTC; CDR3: CASSSTPTDYYEQYF
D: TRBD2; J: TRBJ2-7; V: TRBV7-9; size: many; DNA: TGTGCCAGCAGCTTTCTCCCGGGACTAGCGGGAGAATCTTACGAGCAGTACTTC; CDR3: CASSFLPGLAGESYEQYF
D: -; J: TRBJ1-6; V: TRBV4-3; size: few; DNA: TGCGCCAGCAGCCAAGATTCAGGGGCGAATTCACCCCTCCACTTT; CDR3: CASSQDSGANSPLHF
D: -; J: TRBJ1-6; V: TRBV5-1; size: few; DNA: TGCGCCAGCAGCGGGCAAGAGGATTCACCCCTCCACTTT; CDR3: CASSGQEDSPLHF
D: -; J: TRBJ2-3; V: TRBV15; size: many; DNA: TGTGCCACCAGCAGGGGCACCCTCACAGATACGCAGTATTTT; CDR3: CATSRGTLTDTQYF
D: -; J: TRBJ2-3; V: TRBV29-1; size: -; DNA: TGCAGCGTTCTGGCCGCTACCCTTAGCACAGATACGCAGTATTTT; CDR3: CSVLAATLSTDTQYF
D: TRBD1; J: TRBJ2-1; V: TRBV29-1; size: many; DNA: TGCAGCGTCGACAGGGACGGGCAGTTCTTC; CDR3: CSVDRDGQFF
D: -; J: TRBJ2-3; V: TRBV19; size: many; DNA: TGTGCCAGTAGTATAGTTGGGCGCACAGATACGCAGTATTTT; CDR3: CASSIVGRTDTQYF
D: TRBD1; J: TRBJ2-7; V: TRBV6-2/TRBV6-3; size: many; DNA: TGTGCCAGCAGCCCACTAAGCCAGGGGGCTTCCTACGAGCAGTACTTC; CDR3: CASSPLSQGASYEQYF
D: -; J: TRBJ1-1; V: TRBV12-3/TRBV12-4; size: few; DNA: TGTGCCAGCAGTTCCTGGGGGGGAGGGAACACTGAAGCTTTCTTT; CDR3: CASSSWGGGNTEAFF
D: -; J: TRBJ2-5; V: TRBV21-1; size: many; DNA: TGTGCCAGCAGCAACTCAGCGGGACTACAAGAGACCCAGTACTTC; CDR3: CASSNSAGLQETQYF
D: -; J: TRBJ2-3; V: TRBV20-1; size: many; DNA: TGCAGTGCTAGGGGGGAAGTCGCGACAGATACGCAGTATTTT; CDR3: CSARGEVATDTQYF
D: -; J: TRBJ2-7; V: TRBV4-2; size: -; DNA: TGTGCCAGCAGCCAAGGAGGGTTAGGCTACGAGCAGTACTTC; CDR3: CASSQGGLGYEQYF
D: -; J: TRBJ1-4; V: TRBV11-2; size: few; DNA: TGTGCCAGCAGAAACATCAGGGGAGCAACTAATGAAAAACTGTTTTTT; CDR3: CASRNIRGATNEKLFF
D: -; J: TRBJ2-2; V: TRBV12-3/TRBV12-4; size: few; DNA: TGTGCCAGCAGGGGCGGACGGGGCACCGGGGAGCTGTTTTTT; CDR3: CASRGGRGTGELFF
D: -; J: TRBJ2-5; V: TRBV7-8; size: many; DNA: TGTGCCAGCAGCTTAGCGGCTGCGTGGGGGGAGACCCAGTACTTC; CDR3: CASSLAAAWGETQYF
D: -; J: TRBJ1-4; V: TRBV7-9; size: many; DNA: TGTGCCAGCAGCTTCCAGGGGCCAAATGAAAAACTGTTTTTT; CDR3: CASSFQGPNEKLFF
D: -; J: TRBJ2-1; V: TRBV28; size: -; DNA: TGTGCCAGCAGTTTTCAATACAGGTCTACCTACAATGAGCAGTTCTTC; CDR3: CASSFQYRSTYNEQFF
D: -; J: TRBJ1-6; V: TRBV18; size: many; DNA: TGTGCCAGCTCACCACGCACGTCCTTCGACAGTTCACCCCTCCACTTT; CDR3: CASSPRTSFDSSPLHF
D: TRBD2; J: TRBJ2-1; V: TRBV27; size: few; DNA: TGTGCCAGCAGTTTGGGCGGGAGGGCCAGGCAGTTCTTC; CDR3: CASSLGGRARQFF
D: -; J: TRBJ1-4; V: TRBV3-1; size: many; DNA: TGTGCCAGCAGCCCAAACCTAGGGGGTCTTTCTAATGAAAAACTGTTTTTT; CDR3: CASSPNLGGLSNEKLFF
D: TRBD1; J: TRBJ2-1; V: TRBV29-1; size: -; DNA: TGCAGCGGTGAGACAGGGAGTCCCTTCGGTGAGCAGTTCTTC; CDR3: CSGETGSPFGEQFF
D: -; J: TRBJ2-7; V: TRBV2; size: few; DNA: TGTGCCAGCAGTGAACGCTACGAGCAGTACTTC; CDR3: CASSERYEQYF
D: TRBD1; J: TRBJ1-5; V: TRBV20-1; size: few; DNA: TGCAGTGCTAGACCTACAGGGGCGCAGCCCCAGCATTTT; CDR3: CSARPTGAQPQHF
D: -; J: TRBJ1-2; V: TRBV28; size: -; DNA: TGTGCCAGCAGCTACCTTGACTATGGCTACACCTTC; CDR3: CASSYLDYGYTF
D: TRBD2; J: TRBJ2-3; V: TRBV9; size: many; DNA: TGTGCCAGCAGCACCGGGCTAGCGGGGCATACGCAGTATTTT; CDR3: CASSTGLAGHTQYF
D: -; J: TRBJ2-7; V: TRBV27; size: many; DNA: TGTGCCATCAAAAAAGGGGGGTCGGACTACGAGCAGTACTTC; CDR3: CAIKKGGSDYEQYF
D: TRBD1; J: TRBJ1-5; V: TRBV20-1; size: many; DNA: TGCAGTGCTAAACAGGGGGCTGGAAATCAGCCCCAGCATTTT; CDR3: CSAKQGAGNQPQHF
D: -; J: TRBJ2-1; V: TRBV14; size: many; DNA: TGTGCCAGCAGCCCCTTTCGTTCGATGAGGAATGAGCAGTTCTTC; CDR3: CASSPFRSMRNEQFF
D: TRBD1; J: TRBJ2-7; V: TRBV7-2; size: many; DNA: TGTGCCAGCAGCCTAATCTACCCTGGGACAGGCTTTACCTACGAGCAGTACTTC; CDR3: CASSLIYPGTGFTYEQYF
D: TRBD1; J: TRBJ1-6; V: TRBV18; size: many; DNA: TGTGCCAGCTCACCGACGGACAGGGCCTCCTATAATTCACCCCTCCACTTT; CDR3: CASSPTDRASYNSPLHF
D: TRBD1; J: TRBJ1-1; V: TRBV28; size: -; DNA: TGTGCCAGCAGCGGACAGGGGAGGGGCACTGAAGCTTTCTTT; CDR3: CASSGQGRGTEAFF
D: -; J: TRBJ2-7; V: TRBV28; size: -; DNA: TGTGCCAGCAAGAGTGGGACGCCGCCCTACGAGCAGTACTTC; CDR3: CASKSGTPPYEQYF
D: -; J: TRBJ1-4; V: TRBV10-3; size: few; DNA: TGTGCCATCAGTGAGACCGGGACGCGGAATGAAAAACTGTTTTTT; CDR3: CAISETGTRNEKLFF
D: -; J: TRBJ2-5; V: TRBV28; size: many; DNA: TGTGCCAGCAGTTTGGGGGGCGAAGAGACCCAGTACTTC; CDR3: CASSLGGEETQYF
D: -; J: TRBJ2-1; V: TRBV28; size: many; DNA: TGTGCCAGCAGTTTGGAGGATGAGCAGTTCTTC; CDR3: CASSLEDEQFF
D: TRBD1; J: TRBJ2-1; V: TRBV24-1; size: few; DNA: TGTGCCACCAGTGACCCACAGGGGGCCTTGTACAATGAGCAGTTCTTC; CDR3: CATSDPQGALYNEQFF
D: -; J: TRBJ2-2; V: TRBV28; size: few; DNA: TGTGCCAGCAGCCCCCGGGCCCAACGGGCCGGGGAGCTGTTTTTT; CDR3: CASSPRAQRAGELFF
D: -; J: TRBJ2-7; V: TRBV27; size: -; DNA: TGTGCCAGCAGTTTACAGTACGGGAGCTCCTACGAGCAGTACTTC; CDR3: CASSLQYGSSYEQYF
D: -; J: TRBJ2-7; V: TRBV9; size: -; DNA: TGTGCCAGCAGCGTGGGCGCAGGGTACTACGAGCAGTACTTC; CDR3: CASSVGAGYYEQYF
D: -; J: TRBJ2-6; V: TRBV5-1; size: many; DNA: TGCGCCAGCAGCCTGGACGGGACGTCTGGGGCCAACGTCCTGACTTTC; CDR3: CASSLDGTSGANVLTF
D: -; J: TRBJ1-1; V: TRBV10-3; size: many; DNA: TGTGCCATCAGTAACGGAGCAGGGCGAAACACTGAAGCTTTCTTT; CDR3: CAISNGAGRNTEAFF
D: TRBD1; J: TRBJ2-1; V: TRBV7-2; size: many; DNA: TGTGCCAGCACCTCAGGGGGTCATGAGCAGTTCTTC; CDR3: CASTSGGHEQFF